This T cell receptor beta chain emerged from a study of cytomegalovirus exposure and HLA in healthy donors. On the study more broadly: Genetic ancestry analysis placed around four fifths of the approximately 390 donors that were genotyped in the Caucasian-associated cluster.

13 Jbeta primers and 60 Vbeta primers were used for the PCR. Produced via immunoSEQ multiplex PCR; TCRdb's table is partial and in-frame only. Of about 76,000 clones in the sample, about three quarters were seen once. Germline V lookup: CDR1 KGHSH, CDR2 LQKENI. This CDR3 has 16 residues. The trim removed 6 bases at V and 2 bases at J, leaving 5 bases unmatched. Healthy bone marrow donors made up the donors. Sequenced material: PBMCs. The TCR sequence derives from a male donor in good health and CMV-seropositive. The chain has TRBV18 and TRBJ2-3; 13 positions agree with TRBD2. The CDR3 reads CASSPTSGRTTDTQYF. The CDR3 region has the DNA TGTGCCAGCTCGCCGACTAGCGGGAGGACCACAGATACGCAGTATTTT.